One sample yielded the 20 T cell receptor beta chains listed below, sequenced in a study of cytomegalovirus exposure and HLA in healthy donors. PCR used 60 Vbeta primers and 13 Jbeta primers. TCRdb's table, derived via immunoSEQ multiplex PCR, lists solely in-frame clones and lacks some. The sample has under 200,000 clones; 82% are singletons. The material sequenced was PBMCs. The receptors shown here come from a girl aged 2-10 years in good health and CMV-seropositive.

The chain joins TRBV2 to TRBJ1-5, with 9 bases fitting TRBD1. CDR1 is SNHLY, CDR2 FYNNEI, per germline. CDR3 length equals 13 residues. V was pared by 8 bases and J by 5 bases, with 4 bases of the junction left unmatched. The chain's CDR3 is CASRDRVYQPQHF. For the CDR3, the DNA is TGTGCCAGCCGGGACAGGGTCTATCAGCCCCAGCATTTT.

On this clone itself: The identical CDR3 is also encoded by other nucleotide sequences in the sample. CDR3 in amino acids: CASSRTGDSNQPQHF. The CDR3 region has the DNA TGTGCCAGCAGCCGGACAGGGGATAGCAATCAGCCCCAGCATTTT. V gene TRBV28 combines with J gene TRBJ1-5, with 9 bases lining up with TRBD1. Trimming at V came to 6 bases and at J to 0 bases, leaving 3 bases not matched to a gene. CDR3 length: 15 residues. Per germline, CDR1 MDHEN and CDR2 SYDVKM.

The CDR3 DNA reads as TGTGCCTGGAGTGAAGACAGGGGCGGCTACACCTTC. Protein product: CAWSEDRGGYTF. The rearrangement uses TRBV30 and TRBJ1-2, with 8 bases identical to TRBD1. The V gene's germline CDR1 is GTSNPN and CDR2 SVGIG (reference sequence). The CDR3 is 12 residues long. V was pared by 1 base and J by 8 bases, with 3 bases of the junction left unmatched.

This rearrangement joins TRBV7-9 to TRBJ2-5; D not certain. V dropped 5 bases and J dropped 2 bases, with 12 bases sitting between them. This CDR3 is 14 amino acids long. Germline loops: CDR1 SEHNR, CDR2 FQNEAQ (reference sequence). Written as DNA, the CDR3 is TGTGCCAGCAGCCCACCTGGCAAACAAGAGACCCAGTACTTC. It specifies CASSPPGKQETQYF.

The chain has TRBV30 and TRBJ1-3; D is uncertain. The ends were cut back, 8 bases at V and 4 bases at J, with 9 bases in the middle. This CDR3 comprises 11 residues. Germline V gene sequence: CDR1 GTSNPN, CDR2 SVGIG (reference sequence). Written as DNA, the CDR3 is TGTGCCCGTGACAAGGGAAACACCATATATTTT. Translating it yields CARDKGNTIYF.

V is TRBV2 and J is TRBJ1-1; D not resolved. The V and J ends lost 8 bases and 3 bases respectively, with 10 bases between them. This CDR3 region has 12 residues. Germline CDR1 and CDR2: SNHLY and FYNNEI. The CDR3: CASHRSYTEAFF. CDR3 bases: TGTGCCAGCCACCGGTCCTACACTGAAGCTTTCTTT.

This clone has only a few counts. This chain connects TRBV5-6 to TRBJ2-3; D is unresolved. In germline, CDR1 is SGHDT, CDR2 YYEEEE. The CDR3 loop spans 17 amino acids. V was clipped by 1 base and J by 0 bases, with 15 bases between them. The CDR3 sequence: CASSLMMWVGSTDTQYF. CDR3 nucleotide sequence: TGTGCCAGCAGCTTGATGATGTGGGTGGGCAGCACAGATACGCAGTATTTT.

This CDR3 reads CASRVEGRADTQYF. The CDR3 nucleotides are TGTGCCAGCAGGGTCGAGGGCCGAGCAGATACGCAGTATTTT. The chain uses TRBV27 and TRBJ2-3; weak D call: TRBD2 (5 bases). Trimming cost V 6 bases and J 4 bases, with 14 bases left between them. The germline V gene has CDR1 MNHEY and CDR2 SMNVEV (reference sequence). The length of the CDR3 is 14 residues.

The gene calls are TRBV18 and TRBJ2-1, with D possibly matching TRBD1 (5 bases). The length of the CDR3 is 15 residues. Trimming pared 2 bases from V and 7 bases from J, leaving 15 bases between. Per the germline V gene, CDR1 is KGHSH and CDR2 is LQKENI. The CDR3 DNA is TGTGCCAGCTCACCAGTCGGCCCCCAGGGTAATGAGCAGTTCTTC. It is translated as CASSPVGPQGNEQFF.

The sample holds a few counts of this clone. The rearrangement uses TRBV6-1 and TRBJ2-7; 7 positions agree with TRBD1. The CDR3 runs 15 residues. V lost 2 bases and J lost 5; bases outside the gene matches: 9. Germline V gives CDR1 MNHNS, CDR2 SASEGT. CDR3 bases: TGTGCCAGCAGTGAAATAGGGGGCGGTGGGGACGAGCAGTACTTC. This codes for CASSEIGGGGDEQYF.

The rearrangement joins TRBV7-8 to TRBJ1-2; 7 bases are a match to TRBD1. This CDR3 is built from 13 residues. V was clipped by 2 bases and J by 7 bases; unmatched bases: 4. The germline V gene has CDR1 SGHVS and CDR2 FQNEAQ. CDR3 DNA sequence: TGTGCCAGCAGCTTATCATGGACAGGTGGCTACACCTTC. This encodes CASSLSWTGGYTF.

V and J are TRBV4-1 and TRBJ1-2; D gene ambiguous. CDR3 length: 13 amino acids. Germline loops: CDR1 MGHRA, CDR2 YSYEKL. Trimming removed 2 bases at V and 4 bases at J, with 8 bases between. The CDR3 region is CASSQPGGYGYTF. The CDR3 region has the DNA TGCGCCAGCAGCCAACCAGGTGGCTATGGCTACACCTTC.

This clone was counted a single time. V is TRBV19 and J is TRBJ1-2; TRBD1 might be the D (5 bases). The germline V gene encodes CDR1 LNHDA and CDR2 SQIVND (reference sequence). The V end was cut by 5 bases, the J end by 8 bases, with 9 bases between. CDR3 length: 11 residues. The CDR3 DNA reads as TGTGCCAGTAGTTTCAGGGAAGGCTACACCTTC. As protein: CASSFREGYTF.

The CDR3 region is CASSLIGTGSREQYF. The CDR3 nucleotides read TGCGCCAGCAGCTTAATCGGGACAGGGAGTCGCGAGCAGTACTTC. The chain is built from TRBV5-1 and TRBJ2-7; 9 bases align to TRBD1. Trimming cost V 2 bases and J 6 bases; bases outside gene matches: 9. The CDR3 length is 15 residues. Germline lookup yields CDR1 SGHRS and CDR2 YFSETQ. Complete variable domain (other parts from reference TRBV5-1 and TRBJ2-7): KAGVTQTPRYLIKTRGQQVTLSCSPISGHRSVSWYQQTPGQGLQFLFEYFSETQRNKGNFPGRFSGRQFSNSRSEMNVSTLELGDSALYLCASSLIGTGSREQYFGPGTRLTVT.

The rearrangement uses TRBV4-1 and TRBJ2-3; D perhaps matches TRBD1 (6 bases). Per the germline V gene, CDR1 is MGHRA and CDR2 is YSYEKL. V shed 4 bases and J shed 5 bases, with 19 bases lying between them. The CDR3 spans 16 residues. The CDR3 nucleotides are TGCGCCAGCAGCCCCCGGACAGCGGTAAGAGGAGATACGCAGTATTTT. The encoded protein is CASSPRTAVRGDTQYF.

The chain uses TRBV19 and TRBJ2-3; TRBD2 matches 14 bases. The CDR3 has 16 residues. V was clipped by 11 bases and J by 2 bases; unmatched bases: 9. Per the germline V gene, CDR1 is LNHDA and CDR2 is SQIVND (reference sequence). CDR3 sequence (DNA): TGTGCCCGTGGGGAGACTAGCGGGAGGGCCACAGATACGCAGTATTTT. Residues: CARGETSGRATDTQYF. Full variable domain (outside the CDR3, taken from reference TRBV19 and TRBJ2-3): DGGITQSPKYLFRKEGQNVTLSCEQNLNHDAMYWYRQDPGQGLRLIYYSQIVNDFQKGDIAEGYSVSREKKESFPLTVTSAQKNPTAFYLCARGETSGRATDTQYFGPGTRLTVL.

The gene calls are TRBV6-4 and TRBJ2-2, with D maybe TRBD2 (5 bases). Germline V gene sequence: CDR1 MRHNA, CDR2 SNTAGT. CDR3 length: 16 amino acids. The V and J ends lost 0 bases and 7 bases respectively, with 15 bases between them. CDR3 region: CASSDSTLAPGGELFF. Here the CDR3 DNA reads TGTGCCAGCAGTGACTCGACGCTAGCCCCTGGCGGGGAGCTGTTTTTT.

This clone was picked up a small number of times. V is TRBV29-1 and J is TRBJ2-7; no clear D. The CDR3 totals 12 residues. Looked up from germline, CDR1 is SQVTM and CDR2 is ANQGSEA. Deletions cut 5 bases from V and 2 bases from J, with 10 bases between. The CDR3 loop reads CSVLDGAYEQYF. CDR3 nucleotide sequence: TGCAGCGTTCTAGACGGAGCCTACGAGCAGTACTTC.

Worth noting for this clone: Mismatch with germline at one junction end may stem from a read error. The chain has TRBV25-1 and TRBJ2-5; 10 nucleotides align to TRBD1. CDR3 length equals 15 residues. Germline CDR1 and CDR2: MGHDK and SYGVNS. The CDR3 spells CASRESTGGWETQYF. CDR3 nucleotide sequence: TGTGCCAGCAGAGAATCGACAGGGGGCTGGGAGACCCAGTACTTC.

This clone came up a few times. The chain has TRBV28 and TRBJ2-7, with TRBD1 identical over 7 bases. Germline CDR1 and CDR2: MDHEN and SYDVKM. The CDR3 length is 15 residues. Losses at the gene ends were 5 bases for V and 0 bases for J; bases not matched to a gene: 7. CDR3 amino acids: CASSPDRVSSYEQYF. The DNA of the CDR3 is TGTGCCAGCAGTCCTGACAGGGTGAGCTCCTACGAGCAGTACTTC.